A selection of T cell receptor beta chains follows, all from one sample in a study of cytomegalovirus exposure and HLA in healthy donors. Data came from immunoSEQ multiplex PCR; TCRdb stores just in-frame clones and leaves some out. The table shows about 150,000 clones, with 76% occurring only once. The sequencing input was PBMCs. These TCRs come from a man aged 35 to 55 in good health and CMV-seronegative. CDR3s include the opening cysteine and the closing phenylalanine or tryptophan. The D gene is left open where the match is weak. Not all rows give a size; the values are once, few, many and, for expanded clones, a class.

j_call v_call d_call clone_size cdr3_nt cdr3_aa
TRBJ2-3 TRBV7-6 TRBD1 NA TGTGCCAGCAGCCCCGACAGGGGGCGCCAAGATACGCAGTATTTT CASSPDRGRQDTQYF
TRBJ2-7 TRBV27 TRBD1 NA TGTGCCAGCAGTACAAGAGACAGGGAAGGCTACGAGCAGTACTTC CASSTRDREGYEQYF
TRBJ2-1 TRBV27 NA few TGTGCCACCGCCCCGGGTGGGTCCCCCTACAATGAGCAGTTCTTC CATAPGGSPYNEQFF
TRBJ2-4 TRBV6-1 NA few TGTGCCAGCAGTGACAGGGGTAGAGCCAAAAACATTCAGTACTTC CASSDRGRAKNIQYF
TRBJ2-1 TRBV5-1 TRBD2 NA TGCGCCAGCAGCTTGGGGCTAGCGGGAGGGTACAATGAGCAGTTCTTC CASSLGLAGGYNEQFF
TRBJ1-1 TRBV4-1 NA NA TGCGCCAGCAGCCCTCGGGGAGGGGTTAACACTGAAGCTTTCTTT CASSPRGGVNTEAFF
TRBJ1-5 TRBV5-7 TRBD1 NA TGTGCCAGCAGCGCCCGGGACAGAAATCAGCCCCAGCATTTT CASSARDRNQPQHF
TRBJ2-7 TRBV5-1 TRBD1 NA TGCGCCAGCAGCGCTAACCCGGGACAGGGGGGCGAGCAGTACTTC CASSANPGQGGEQYF
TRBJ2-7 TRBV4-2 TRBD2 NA TGTGCCAGCAGCCAAGTCGGGACTAGCGGAACCTACGAGCAGTACTTC CASSQVGTSGTYEQYF
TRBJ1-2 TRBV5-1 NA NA TGCGCCAGCAGCTTGGTGGTAGGACTCGTCATACCTAACTATGGCTACACCTTC CASSLVVGLVIPNYGYTF
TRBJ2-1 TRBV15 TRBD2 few TGTGCCACCAGCAGTGCGTCTAGCGGGAACCCCGCAAATGAGCAGTTCTTC CATSSASSGNPANEQFF
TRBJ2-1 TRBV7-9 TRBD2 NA TGTGCCAGCAGCCAGGGACTAGGAGGGGTACGGGATGAGCAGTTCTTC CASSQGLGGVRDEQFF
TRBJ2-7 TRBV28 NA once TGTGCCAGCAGTTCCCCGCAGCGGGTGGGGTCCTACGAGCAGTACTTC CASSSPQRVGSYEQYF
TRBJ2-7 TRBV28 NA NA TGTGCCAGCAGGGGACACCGCTACGAGCAGTACTTC CASRGHRYEQYF
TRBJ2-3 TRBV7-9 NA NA TGTGCCAGCAGACCGGGACTTTCTGATACGCAGTATTTT CASRPGLSDTQYF
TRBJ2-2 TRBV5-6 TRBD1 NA TGTGCCAGCAGCTCCGGGACAGGGATTCCATCGGGGGAGCTGTTTTTT CASSSGTGIPSGELFF
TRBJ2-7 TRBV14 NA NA TGTGCCAGCAGCCTACTAGGTACCCACGAGCAGTACTTC CASSLLGTHEQYF
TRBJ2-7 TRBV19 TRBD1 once TGTGCCAGTAGTATGACAGGGACCTACGAGCAGTACTTC CASSMTGTYEQYF
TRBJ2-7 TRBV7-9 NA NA TGTGCCAGCAGCTTTCCCGACAAGCCGGGGGAGCAGTACTTC CASSFPDKPGEQYF
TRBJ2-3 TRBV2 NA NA TGTGCCAAGAGTAATTTGGCGGCCTTCTACACAGATACGCAGTATTTT CAKSNLAAFYTDTQYF
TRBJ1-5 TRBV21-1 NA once TGTGCCAGCAGCAAATTGTCTAATCAGCCCCAGCATTTT CASSKLSNQPQHF
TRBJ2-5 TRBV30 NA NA TGTGCCTGGAGCCCTGGCCACACTTCAGGGACCCAGTACTTC CAWSPGHTSGTQYF
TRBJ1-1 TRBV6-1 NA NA TGTGCCAGCAGTGACGGGGCAGGGAGGTTCACTGAAGCTTTCTTT CASSDGAGRFTEAFF
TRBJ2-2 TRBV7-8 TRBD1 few TGTGCCAGCAGCCCAGCCCCGGGACAGGGGTCGAACACCGGGGAGCTGTTTTTT CASSPAPGQGSNTGELFF
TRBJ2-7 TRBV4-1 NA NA TGCGCCAGCAGCCAAGACCAGGCTCCCCGGTACTACGAGCAGTACTTC CASSQDQAPRYYEQYF
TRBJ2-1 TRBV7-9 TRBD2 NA TGTGCCAGCAGCTTGGTTCTAGCGGGAGGAAATGAGCAGTTCTTC CASSLVLAGGNEQFF
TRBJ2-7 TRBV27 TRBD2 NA TGTGCCAGCAGTTTGGATCTAGCGGGACGAAACGAGCAGTACTTC CASSLDLAGRNEQYF
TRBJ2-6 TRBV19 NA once TGTGCCAGTAGTATTCCCCGCTCTGGGGCCAACGTCCTGACTTTC CASSIPRSGANVLTF
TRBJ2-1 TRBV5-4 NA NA TGTGCCAGCACCTCCCGGGACAAGGATAACAATGAGCAGTTCTTC CASTSRDKDNNEQFF
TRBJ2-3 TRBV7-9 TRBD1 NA TGTGCCAGCAGCCTGCACAGGGGGAGCACAGATACGCAGTATTTT CASSLHRGSTDTQYF